This T cell receptor beta chain originates from a study of cytomegalovirus exposure and HLA in healthy donors. Primers: 60 Vbeta forward and 13 Jbeta reverse. Method: immunoSEQ multiplex PCR; TCRdb's copy keeps in-frame clones and lacks some. The profile shows about 33,000 clones, about 53% of them singletons. This clone was observed a handful of times. In germline, CDR1 is MNHNY, CDR2 SVGAGI (reference sequence). V lost 8 bases, J lost 2 bases, and 9 bases stayed unmatched. CDR3 length equals 14 residues. Material for sequencing was PBMCs. V usage is TRBV6-6 and J usage is TRBJ2-7; 7 bases line up with TRBD1. This receptor was identified in a woman between 40 and 55 years old in good health and CMV-seropositive. In nucleotides, the CDR3 is TGTGCCAGCTCGGCCCCAGGGGGACCCTACGAGCAGTACTTC. Translating it yields CASSAPGGPYEQYF.